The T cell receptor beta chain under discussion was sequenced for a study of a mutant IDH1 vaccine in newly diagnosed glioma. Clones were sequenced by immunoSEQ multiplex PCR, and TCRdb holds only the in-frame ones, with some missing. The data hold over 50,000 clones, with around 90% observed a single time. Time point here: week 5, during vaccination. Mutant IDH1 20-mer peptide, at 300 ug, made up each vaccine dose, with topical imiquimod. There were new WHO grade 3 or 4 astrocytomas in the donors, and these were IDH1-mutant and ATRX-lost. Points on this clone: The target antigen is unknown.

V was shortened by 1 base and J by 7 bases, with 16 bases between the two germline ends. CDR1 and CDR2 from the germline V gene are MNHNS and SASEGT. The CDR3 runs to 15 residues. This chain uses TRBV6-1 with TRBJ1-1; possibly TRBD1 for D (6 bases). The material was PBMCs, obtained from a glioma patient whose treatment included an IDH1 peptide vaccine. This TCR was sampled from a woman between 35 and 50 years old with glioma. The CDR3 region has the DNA TGTGCCAGCAGTGAAGACACAGGGCGCAAGAATGAAGCTTTCTTT. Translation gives CASSEDTGRKNEAFF.